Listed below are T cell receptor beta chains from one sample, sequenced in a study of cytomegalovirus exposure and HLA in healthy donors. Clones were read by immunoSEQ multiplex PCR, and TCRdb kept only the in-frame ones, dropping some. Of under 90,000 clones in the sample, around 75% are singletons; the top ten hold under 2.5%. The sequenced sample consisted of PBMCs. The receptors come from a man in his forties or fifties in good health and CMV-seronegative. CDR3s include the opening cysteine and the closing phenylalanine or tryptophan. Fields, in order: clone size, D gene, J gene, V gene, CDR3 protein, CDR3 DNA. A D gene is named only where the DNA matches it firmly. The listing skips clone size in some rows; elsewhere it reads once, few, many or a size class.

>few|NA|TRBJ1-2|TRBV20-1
CSDSDSYGYTF
TGCAGTGACTCGGACAGCTATGGCTACACCTTC
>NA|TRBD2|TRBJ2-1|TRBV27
CASSSGLAAYNEQFF
TGTGCCAGCAGCTCAGGACTAGCGGCTTACAATGAGCAGTTCTTC
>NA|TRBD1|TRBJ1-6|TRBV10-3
CATLDRDTSPLHF
TGTGCCACCCTGGACAGGGATACTTCACCCCTCCACTTT
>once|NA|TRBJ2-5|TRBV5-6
CASSGDLREETQYF
TGTGCCAGCAGCGGGGACTTACGGGAAGAGACCCAGTACTTC
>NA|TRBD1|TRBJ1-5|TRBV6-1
CASREQGAGSNQPQHF
TGTGCCAGCAGGGAACAGGGGGCAGGAAGCAATCAGCCCCAGCATTTT
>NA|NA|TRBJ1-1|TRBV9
CASSVTQGSEAFF
TGTGCCAGCAGCGTAACCCAGGGAAGTGAAGCTTTCTTT
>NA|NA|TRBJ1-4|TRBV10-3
CAISESEFEKLFF
TGTGCCATCAGTGAGTCGGAGTTCGAAAAACTGTTTTTT
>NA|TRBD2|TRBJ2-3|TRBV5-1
CASSLDQRGGTDTQYF
TGCGCCAGCAGCTTGGATCAGCGGGGGGGCACCGATACGCAGTATTTT
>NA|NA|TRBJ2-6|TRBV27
CASSFDSLSGANVLTF
TGTGCCAGCAGTTTTGACAGCCTATCTGGGGCCAACGTCCTGACTTTC
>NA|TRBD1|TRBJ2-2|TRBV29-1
CSVITGGTGELFF
TGCAGCGTTATCACAGGGGGTACCGGGGAGCTGTTTTTT
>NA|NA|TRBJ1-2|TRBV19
CASTGRDYGYTF
TGTGCCAGTACCGGCAGGGACTATGGCTACACCTTC
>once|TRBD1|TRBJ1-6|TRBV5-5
CASLEGQGRSPLHF
TGTGCCAGTCTGGAGGGACAGGGGAGATCACCCCTCCACTTT
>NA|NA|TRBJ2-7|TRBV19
CASSIGTGSYEQYF
TGTGCCAGTAGTATTGGTACAGGCTCCTACGAGCAGTACTTC
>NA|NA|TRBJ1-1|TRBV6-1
CASSEALGLGEAFF
TGTGCCAGCAGTGAAGCATTGGGTCTAGGAGAAGCTTTCTTT
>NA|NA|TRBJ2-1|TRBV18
CASSRGYSEQFF
TGTGCCAGCTCACGCGGGTACAGTGAGCAGTTCTTC
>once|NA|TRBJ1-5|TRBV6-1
CASSEKGRLNQPQHF
TGTGCCAGCAGTGAAAAGGGGCGCCTAAATCAGCCCCAGCATTTT